This T cell receptor beta chain was captured in a study of identical twins. TCRdb called the 5' RACE reads again in MiXCR, with one record for every CDR3 protein. Counted here are about 330,000 distinct CDR3 sequences, 12% occurring once; the ten biggest clones make up approximately 7.9%. A few counts support this clonotype. The CDR3 contains 13 residues. CDR1 SGHVS and CDR2 FQNEAQ come from the germline V gene. V shed 5 bases, J shed 10 bases, and the junction held 7 bases outside the gene matches. The sample also formed part of further work on yellow fever vaccine responses in identical twins.

Specimen: CD8+ T cells sorted from blood. The chain links TRBV7-8 to TRBJ2-1; 8 nucleotides agree with TRBD2. The receptor was isolated from a woman between 18 and 30 years old in good health. For the CDR3, the DNA is TGTGCCAGCAGCCGCGCCGGGACTAGAGAGCAGTTCTTC. It specifies CASSRAGTREQFF.